The next 25 T cell receptor beta chains were all read from a single sample in a study of cytomegalovirus exposure and HLA in healthy donors. Primers for the PCR totalled 60 Vbeta and 13 Jbeta. Here immunoSEQ multiplex PCR was the method, and the copy in TCRdb shows in-frame clones only, minus some. The sample yields 150,000 to 200,000 clones, around 82% seen once. The specimen was PBMCs. Source of these receptors: a man in his forties in good health and CMV-seronegative.

This CDR3 is CASRPGEGGYTF. The CDR3 nucleotides are TGTGCCAGCAGACCGGGAGAAGGGGGCTACACCTTC. V usage is TRBV25-1 and J usage is TRBJ1-2; D call uncertain. The germline V gene encodes CDR1 MGHDK and CDR2 SYGVNS. V was shortened by 6 bases and J by 8 bases, with 13 bases between the two germline ends. This CDR3 is 12 amino acids long.

The chain joins TRBV7-2 to TRBJ1-4, with D possibly matching TRBD1 (5 bases). The germline V gene has CDR1 SGHTA and CDR2 FQGNSA. The V gene lost 5 bases and the J gene lost 6 bases, with 16 bases spanning the gap. CDR3 length: 15 residues. The chain's CDR3 is CASSPVGGVDEKLFF. CDR3 DNA: TGTGCCAGCAGCCCAGTTGGGGGGGTTGATGAAAAACTGTTTTTT.

The chain employs TRBV18 and TRBJ2-2; 9 bases are shared with TRBD1. The CDR3 loop spans 15 amino acids. Germline CDR1 KGHSH, CDR2 LQKENI. The V gene end was trimmed by 4 bases and the J gene end by 6 bases; junction bases not matched to a gene: 6. As DNA, the CDR3 is TGTGCCAGCTCACGGCCGGGACAGGGTCCCGGGGAGCTGTTTTTT. It codes for CASSRPGQGPGELFF.

The CDR3 nucleotides read TGTGCCAGCAGACGGGAGTCTGGGGCCAACGTCCTGACTTTC. Translated: CASRRESGANVLTF. The V and J genes are TRBV7-2 and TRBJ2-6; D is possibly TRBD2 (6 bases). CDR3 size: 14 residues. V lost 6 bases and J 1 base, leaving 7 bases between the germline ends. Germline lookup yields CDR1 SGHTA and CDR2 FQGNSA. The full variable domain, its missing parts supplied by reference TRBV7-2 and TRBJ2-6, is GAGVSQSPSNKVTEKGKDVELRCDPISGHTALYWYRQSLGQGLEFLIYFQGNSAPDKSGLPSDRFSAERTGGSVSTLTIQRTQQEDSAVYLCASRRESGANVLTFGAGSRLTVL.

The V call is TRBV10-3, the J call TRBJ2-7; 15 nucleotides agree with TRBD2. This CDR3 comprises 14 residues. V dropped 5 bases and J dropped 7; count of bases not matched to a gene: 3. Germline CDR1 is ENHRY and CDR2 is SYGVKD. The CDR3 DNA is TGTGCCATCAGTCCCGGGACTAGCGGGAGGGAGCAGTACTTC. This translates into CAISPGTSGREQYF.

This clone has only a few counts. The chain recombines TRBV10-3 with TRBJ1-3; TRBD1 matches at 9 bases. This CDR3 has 14 amino acids. V trimming: 8 bases; J trimming: 2 bases; junction bases outside the gene matches: 4. CDR1 and CDR2 from the germline V gene are ENHRY and SYGVKD. The CDR3, as DNA: TGTGCCATCGGGACAGGGACTGCTGGAAACACCATATATTTT. Encoded protein: CAIGTGTAGNTIYF.

Only one count was recorded for this clone. The chain couples TRBV4-3 to TRBJ2-7; TRBD1 matches 7 bases. Germline-derived CDR1 and CDR2 are LGHNA and YSLEER. The CDR3 totals 15 residues. The V and J ends lost 0 bases and 2 bases, in that order; junction bases with no gene match: 4. The CDR3 nucleotides are TGCGCCAGCAGCCAAGAAGGGACAGAACCCTACGAGCAGTACTTC. It codes for CASSQEGTEPYEQYF.

The rearrangement links TRBV19 to TRBJ2-2; weak D call: TRBD1 (5 bases). This CDR3 spans 17 amino acids. Germline V lookup: CDR1 LNHDA, CDR2 SQIVND (reference sequence). The V gene lost 5 bases and the J gene lost 6 bases, with 22 bases spanning the gap. The CDR3 bases are TGTGCCAGTAGTGACCTCCTCGTCCCGCAACAGGCCGGGGAGCTGTTTTTT. Amino acids: CASSDLLVPQQAGELFF. Full variable domain (missing parts from reference TRBV19 and TRBJ2-2): DGGITQSPKYLFRKEGQNVTLSCEQNLNHDAMYWYRQDPGQGLRLIYYSQIVNDFQKGDIAEGYSVSREKKESFPLTVTSAQKNPTAFYLCASSDLLVPQQAGELFFGEGSRLTVL.

The chain couples TRBV9 to TRBJ2-7; D possibly corresponds to TRBD1 (6 bases). This CDR3 has 15 amino acids. The germline gives CDR1 SGDLS, CDR2 YYNGEE. Trimming left V 0 bases short and J 3 bases short, with 13 bases between. The CDR3 sequence: CASSVEAGAGYEQYF. Here the CDR3 DNA reads TGTGCCAGCAGCGTAGAGGCAGGGGCCGGCTACGAGCAGTACTTC.

The chain joins TRBV7-9 to TRBJ1-2, with D perhaps TRBD1 (5 bases). Trimming pared 4 bases from V and 8 bases from J, leaving 17 bases between. Germline CDR1 and CDR2: SEHNR and FQNEAQ (reference sequence). This CDR3 spans 14 amino acids. DNA of the CDR3: TGTGCCAGCAGCTCCGGACATCCGTTGGGGGGCTACACCTTC. The encoded protein is CASSSGHPLGGYTF.

This clone was detected only once. V gene TRBV4-3 combines with J gene TRBJ2-7; no definite D call. Germline V gene sequence: CDR1 LGHNA, CDR2 YSLEER. Between the trimmed V and J ends, which lost 0 bases and 2 bases, there was a span of 11 bases. This CDR3 is 15 amino acids long. For the CDR3, the DNA is TGCGCCAGCAGCCAAGATCTGTCTGGGCCCTACGAGCAGTACTTC. Its protein is CASSQDLSGPYEQYF.

V gene TRBV10-3 combines with J gene TRBJ2-7; D may be TRBD2 (5 bases). The V and J ends lost 10 bases and 1 base respectively, with 20 bases between them. The CDR3 consists of 15 residues. Per germline, CDR1 ENHRY and CDR2 SYGVKD. CDR3: CATQTNQRKSYEQYF. CDR3 bases: TGTGCCACCCAGACGAACCAGCGGAAATCCTACGAGCAGTACTTC.

With respect to this clone: The same CDR3 is also encoded by other DNA sequences in this sample. The chain has TRBV7-9 and TRBJ1-2, with D unresolved. This CDR3 is 14 amino acids long. Germline V gene lookup returns CDR1 SEHNR and CDR2 FQNEAQ (reference sequence). Trimming shortened V by 0 bases and J by 5 bases, and 10 bases separated the two germline ends. The CDR3 region has the DNA TGTGCCAGCAGCTTAGCGCCGACACCTTATGGCTACACCTTC. It translates to CASSLAPTPYGYTF.

The V call is TRBV7-9, the J call TRBJ1-5, with unresolved D. The V end was cut by 4 bases, the J end by 7 bases, with 11 bases between. Germline-derived CDR1 and CDR2 are SEHNR and FQNEAQ (reference sequence). The CDR3 sequence is 13 residues long. CDR3 amino acids: CASSSEGRQPQHF. Here the CDR3 DNA reads TGTGCCAGCAGCTCGGAGGGCAGACAGCCCCAGCATTTT.

The CDR3 here is CASRGPETQYF. CDR3 nucleotides: TGTGCCAGCAGGGGGCCGGAGACCCAGTACTTC. The V call is TRBV19, the J call TRBJ2-5; 8 bases align to TRBD1. The CDR3 contains 11 residues. CDR1 LNHDA and CDR2 SQIVND come from the germline V gene (reference sequence). The V segment lost 9 bases and the J segment 5 bases; nucleotides outside the gene matches: 2.

This sequence joins TRBV15 and TRBJ2-7, with 7 positions matching TRBD2. The CDR3 totals 17 residues. Germline V gives CDR1 LNHNV, CDR2 YYDKDF (reference sequence). Unmatched junction bases numbered 8, after V lost 0 bases and J lost 0 bases. The CDR3 DNA reads as TGTGCCACCAGCAGAGATGGGCCGCGGGGGAGCTCCTACGAGCAGTACTTC. This encodes CATSRDGPRGSSYEQYF.

This chain connects TRBV5-4 to TRBJ1-4, with TRBD1 as a possible D gene (6 bases). The germline CDR1 and CDR2 sequences are SGHNT and YYREEE (reference sequence). With 4 bases removed from V and 0 bases from J, the gap between germline ends came to 13 bases. This CDR3 spans 16 amino acids. CDR3 DNA sequence: TGTGCCAGCAGCAAAGGACAGTACGCAACTAATGAAAAACTGTTTTTT. It is translated as CASSKGQYATNEKLFF.

The chain joins TRBV6-5 to TRBJ2-1; D may be TRBD2 (6 bases). From germline, CDR1 is MNHEY and CDR2 SVGAGI. V lost 4 bases and J lost 6, with 10 bases in between. This CDR3 comprises 13 residues. The CDR3 loop is CASSSRLVNEQFF. CDR3 DNA: TGTGCCAGCAGTTCGAGACTAGTCAATGAGCAGTTCTTC.

In this sample, this clone turned up once. The rearrangement joins TRBV29-1 to TRBJ2-5, with TRBD2 matching 15 bases. Germline trimming cut 6 bases from V and 11 bases from J; bases unmatched to any gene: 7. The length of the CDR3 is 13 residues. The germline CDR1 and CDR2 sequences are SQVTM and ANQGSEA. The CDR3: CSVGTSGRQEQYF. CDR3 nucleotides: TGCAGCGTGGGGACTAGCGGGAGGCAGGAGCAGTACTTC.

The chain has TRBV19 and TRBJ1-5; no definite D call. The CDR3 is made up of 13 amino acids. Trimming removed 3 bases at V and 7 bases at J, with 10 bases between. The germline V gene has CDR1 LNHDA and CDR2 SQIVND (reference sequence). The CDR3 is CASSMTREQPQHF. The CDR3 nucleotides read TGTGCCAGTAGTATGACTAGGGAACAGCCCCAGCATTTT.

The chain employs TRBV10-3 and TRBJ2-7, with D possibly matching TRBD2 (6 bases). This CDR3 comprises 10 residues. Trimming shortened V by 8 bases and J by 12 bases, and 14 bases separated the two germline ends. Germline V gives CDR1 ENHRY, CDR2 SYGVKD. CDR3 sequence: CAIGEEVVYF. The CDR3 nucleotides read TGTGCCATCGGGGAGGAGGTAGTGTACTTC.

The V call is TRBV25-1, the J call TRBJ2-3; 10 nucleotides align to TRBD2. CDR3 length: 15 residues. Germline CDR1 and CDR2: MGHDK and SYGVNS. V was pared by 3 bases and J by 8 bases, with 8 bases of the junction left unmatched. CDR3 residues: CASSDPGTSVGTQYF. The CDR3 nucleotides read TGTGCCAGCAGTGACCCAGGGACTAGCGTGGGTACGCAGTATTTT.

This chain connects TRBV5-1 to TRBJ2-7; TRBD1 matches 8 bases. J gave up 3 bases and V 4 bases, and 3 bases lay outside the gene matches. The CDR3 consists of 13 residues. Germline CDR1 is SGHRS and CDR2 is YFSETQ. The CDR3 DNA reads TGCGCCAGCAGCCACGACAGGGGCTACGAGCAGTACTTC. Translated: CASSHDRGYEQYF.

The chain has TRBV9 and TRBJ2-7; 8 bases fit TRBD1. The CDR3 is 15 amino acids. In germline, CDR1 is SGDLS, CDR2 YYNGEE. Unmatched junction bases numbered 9, after V lost 3 bases and J lost 4 bases. CDR3 protein: CASSAGQGSKYEQYF. The CDR3 DNA is TGTGCCAGCAGCGCCGGACAGGGTTCGAAGTACGAGCAGTACTTC.

The rearrangement joins TRBV9 to TRBJ1-2; tentatively, D is TRBD1 (5 bases). Between the trimmed V and J ends, which lost 0 bases and 2 bases, there was a span of 8 bases. The CDR3 has 14 amino acids. Germline CDR1 SGDLS, CDR2 YYNGEE. The CDR3 loop reads CASSVGDRNYGYTF. CDR3 nucleotide sequence: TGTGCCAGCAGCGTAGGCGACAGAAACTATGGCTACACCTTC.